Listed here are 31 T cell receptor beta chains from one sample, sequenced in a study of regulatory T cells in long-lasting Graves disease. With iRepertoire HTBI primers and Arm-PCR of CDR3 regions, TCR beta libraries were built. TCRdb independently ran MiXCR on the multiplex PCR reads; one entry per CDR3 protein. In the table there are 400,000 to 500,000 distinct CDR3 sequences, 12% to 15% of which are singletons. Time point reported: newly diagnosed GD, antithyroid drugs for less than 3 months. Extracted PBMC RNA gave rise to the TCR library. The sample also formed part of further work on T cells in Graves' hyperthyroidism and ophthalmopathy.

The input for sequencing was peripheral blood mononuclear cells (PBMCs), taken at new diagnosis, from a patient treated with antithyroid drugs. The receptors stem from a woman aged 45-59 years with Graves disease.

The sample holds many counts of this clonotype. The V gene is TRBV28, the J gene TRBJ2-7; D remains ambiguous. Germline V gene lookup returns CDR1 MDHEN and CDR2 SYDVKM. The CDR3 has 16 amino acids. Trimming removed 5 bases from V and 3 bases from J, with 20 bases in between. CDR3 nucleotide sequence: TGTGCCAGCAGTCCCTCCTCGAGAGACTGGAACTACGAGCAGTACTTC. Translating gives CASSPSSRDWNYEQYF.

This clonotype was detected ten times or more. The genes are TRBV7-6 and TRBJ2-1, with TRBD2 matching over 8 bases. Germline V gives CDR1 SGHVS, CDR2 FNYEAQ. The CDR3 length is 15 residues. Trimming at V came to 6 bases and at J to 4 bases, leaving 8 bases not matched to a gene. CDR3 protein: CASRGEAGDYNEQFF. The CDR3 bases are TGTGCCAGCAGGGGGGAAGCGGGAGATTACAATGAGCAGTTCTTC.

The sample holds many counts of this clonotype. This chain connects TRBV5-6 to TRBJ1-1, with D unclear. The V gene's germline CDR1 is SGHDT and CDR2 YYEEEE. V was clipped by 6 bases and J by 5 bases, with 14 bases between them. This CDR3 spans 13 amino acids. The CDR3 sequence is CASNRLVGTEAFF. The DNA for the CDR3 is TGTGCCAGCAACCGCCTTGTGGGGACTGAAGCTTTCTTT.

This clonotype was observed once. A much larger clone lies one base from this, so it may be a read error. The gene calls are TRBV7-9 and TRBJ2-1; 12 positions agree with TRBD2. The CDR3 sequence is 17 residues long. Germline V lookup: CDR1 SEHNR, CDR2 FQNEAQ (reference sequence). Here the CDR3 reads CGSSLQMPLAGGAQQFF. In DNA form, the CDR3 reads TGTGGCAGCAGCTTACAAATGCCCCTAGCGGGGGGGGCCCAGCAGTTCTTC. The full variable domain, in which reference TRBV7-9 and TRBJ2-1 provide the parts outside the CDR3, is DTGVSQNPRHKITKRGQNVTFRCDPISEHNRLYWYRQTLGQGPEFLTYFQNEAQLEKSRLLSDRFSAERPKGSFSTLEIQRTEQGDSAMYLCGSSLQMPLAGGAQQFFGPGTRLTVL.

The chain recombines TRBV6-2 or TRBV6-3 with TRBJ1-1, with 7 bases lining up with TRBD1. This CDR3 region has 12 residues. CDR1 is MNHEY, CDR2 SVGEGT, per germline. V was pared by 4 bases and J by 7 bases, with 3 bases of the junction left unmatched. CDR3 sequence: CASSWDRREAFF. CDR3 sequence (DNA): TGTGCCAGCAGTTGGGACAGACGTGAAGCTTTCTTT.

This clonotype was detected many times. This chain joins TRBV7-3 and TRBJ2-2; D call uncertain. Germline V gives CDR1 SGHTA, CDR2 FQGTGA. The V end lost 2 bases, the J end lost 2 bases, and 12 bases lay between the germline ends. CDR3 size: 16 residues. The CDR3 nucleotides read TGTGCCAGCAGCTTAGCCCCCCTGGGAAACACCGGGGAGCTGTTTTTT. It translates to CASSLAPLGNTGELFF.

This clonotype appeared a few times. The chain's CDR3 is CASSYSMGLAGNTGELFF. The CDR3 bases are TGTGCCAGCAGTTACTCGATGGGCCTAGCGGGGAACACCGGGGAGCTGTTTTTT. This chain connects TRBV6-2 or TRBV6-3 to TRBJ2-2; 8 bases line up with TRBD2. The V gene end was trimmed by 0 bases and the J gene end by 1 base; junction bases not matched to a gene: 7. Germline V gene sequence: CDR1 MNHEY, CDR2 SVGEGT. The CDR3 spans 18 residues.

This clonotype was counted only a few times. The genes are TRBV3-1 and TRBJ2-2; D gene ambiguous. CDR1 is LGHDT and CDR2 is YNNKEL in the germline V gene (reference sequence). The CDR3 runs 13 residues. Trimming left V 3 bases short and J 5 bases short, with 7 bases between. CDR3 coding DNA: TGTGCCAGCAGCCAGAGAAGAACCGGGGAGCTGTTTTTT. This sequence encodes CASSQRRTGELFF.

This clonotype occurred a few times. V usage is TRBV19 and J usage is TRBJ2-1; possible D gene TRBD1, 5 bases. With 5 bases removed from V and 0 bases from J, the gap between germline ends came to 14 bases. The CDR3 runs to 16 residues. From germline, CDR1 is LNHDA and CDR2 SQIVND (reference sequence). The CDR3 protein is CASSGYDSSSYNEQFF. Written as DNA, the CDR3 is TGTGCCAGTAGTGGATATGACAGTAGCTCCTACAATGAGCAGTTCTTC.

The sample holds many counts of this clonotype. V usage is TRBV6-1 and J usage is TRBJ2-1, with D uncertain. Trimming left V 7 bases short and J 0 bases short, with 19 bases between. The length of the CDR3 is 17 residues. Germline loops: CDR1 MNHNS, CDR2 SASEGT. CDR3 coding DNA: TGTGCCAGCACCACAGCTGGTGGGCAGAGCTCCTACAATGAGCAGTTCTTC. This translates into CASTTAGGQSSYNEQFF.

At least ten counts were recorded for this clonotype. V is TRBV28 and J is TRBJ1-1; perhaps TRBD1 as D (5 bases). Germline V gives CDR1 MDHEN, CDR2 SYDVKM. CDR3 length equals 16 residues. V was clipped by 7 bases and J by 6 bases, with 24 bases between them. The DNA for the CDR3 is TGTGCCAGCAACCCCATCGGGGCATATGGAAAAGCTGAAGCTTTCTTT. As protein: CASNPIGAYGKAEAFF.

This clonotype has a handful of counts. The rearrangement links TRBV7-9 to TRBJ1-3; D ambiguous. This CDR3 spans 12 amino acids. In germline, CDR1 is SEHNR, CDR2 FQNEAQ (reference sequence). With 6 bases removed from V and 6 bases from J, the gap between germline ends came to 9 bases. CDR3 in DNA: TGTGCCAGCAGTTACCCATTAAACACCATATATTTT. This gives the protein CASSYPLNTIYF.

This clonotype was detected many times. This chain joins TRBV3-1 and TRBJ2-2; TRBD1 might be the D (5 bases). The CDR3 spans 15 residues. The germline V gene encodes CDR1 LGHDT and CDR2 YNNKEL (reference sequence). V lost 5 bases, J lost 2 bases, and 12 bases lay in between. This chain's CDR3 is CASSFQGGNTGELFF. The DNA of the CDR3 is TGTGCCAGCAGCTTTCAGGGCGGAAACACCGGGGAGCTGTTTTTT.

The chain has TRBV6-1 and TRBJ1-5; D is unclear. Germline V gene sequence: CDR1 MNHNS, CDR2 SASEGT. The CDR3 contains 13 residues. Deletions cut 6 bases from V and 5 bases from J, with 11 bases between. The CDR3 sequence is CASSREFDQPQHF. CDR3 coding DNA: TGTGCCAGCAGCCGGGAATTTGATCAGCCCCAGCATTTT.

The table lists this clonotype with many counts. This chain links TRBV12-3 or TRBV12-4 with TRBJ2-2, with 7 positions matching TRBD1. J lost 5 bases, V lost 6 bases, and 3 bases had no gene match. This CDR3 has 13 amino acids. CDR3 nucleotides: TGTGCCAGCAGGCACAGGGGTACCGGGGAGCTGTTTTTT. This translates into CASRHRGTGELFF.

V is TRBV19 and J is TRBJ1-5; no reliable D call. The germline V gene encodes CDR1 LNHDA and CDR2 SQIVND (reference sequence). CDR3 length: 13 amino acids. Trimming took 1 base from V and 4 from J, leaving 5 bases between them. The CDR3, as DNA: TGTGCCAGTAGTATAGTGGGTAATCAGCCCCAGCATTTT. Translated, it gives CASSIVGNQPQHF.

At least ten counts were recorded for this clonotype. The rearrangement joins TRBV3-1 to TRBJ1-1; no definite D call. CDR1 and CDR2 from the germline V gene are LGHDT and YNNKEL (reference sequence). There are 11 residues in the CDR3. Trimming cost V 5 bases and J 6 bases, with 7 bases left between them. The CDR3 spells CASSVGSEAFF. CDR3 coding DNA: TGTGCCAGCAGCGTGGGGTCTGAAGCTTTCTTT.

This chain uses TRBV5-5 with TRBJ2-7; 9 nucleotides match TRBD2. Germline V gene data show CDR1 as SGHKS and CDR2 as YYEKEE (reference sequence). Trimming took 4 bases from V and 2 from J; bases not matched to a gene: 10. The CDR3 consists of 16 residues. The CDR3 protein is CASSPSEGGRAYEQYF. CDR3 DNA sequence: TGTGCCAGCAGCCCCTCTGAGGGCGGGAGGGCCTACGAGCAGTACTTC.

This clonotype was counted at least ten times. CDR3: CSARDRLAGYNEQFF. For the CDR3, the DNA is TGCAGTGCTAGAGATCGGCTAGCGGGGTACAATGAGCAGTTCTTC. The rearrangement links TRBV20-1 to TRBJ2-1; 9 bases are a match to TRBD2. Germline V CDR1 and CDR2: DFQATT, SNEGSKA (reference sequence). This CDR3 comprises 15 residues. V lost 0 bases and J lost 4; bases outside the gene matches: 4.

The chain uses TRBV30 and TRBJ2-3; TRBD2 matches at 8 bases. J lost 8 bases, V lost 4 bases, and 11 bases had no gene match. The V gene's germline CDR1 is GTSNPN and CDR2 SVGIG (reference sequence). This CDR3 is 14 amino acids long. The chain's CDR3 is CAWTTGTRRTTQYF. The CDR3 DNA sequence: TGTGCCTGGACCACCGGGACTAGGAGGACTACGCAGTATTTT.

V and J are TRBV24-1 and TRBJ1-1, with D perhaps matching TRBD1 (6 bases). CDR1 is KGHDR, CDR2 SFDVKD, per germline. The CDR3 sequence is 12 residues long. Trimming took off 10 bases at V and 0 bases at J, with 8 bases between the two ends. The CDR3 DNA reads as TGTGCCACGGCAGGGGTGAACACTGAAGCTTTCTTT. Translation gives CATAGVNTEAFF.

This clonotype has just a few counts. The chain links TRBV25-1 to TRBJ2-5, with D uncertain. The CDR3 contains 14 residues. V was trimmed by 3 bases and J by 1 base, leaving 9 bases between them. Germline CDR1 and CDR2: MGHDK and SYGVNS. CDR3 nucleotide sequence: TGTGCCAGCAGTGACAACGTTATCCAAGAGACCCAGTACTTC. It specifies CASSDNVIQETQYF.

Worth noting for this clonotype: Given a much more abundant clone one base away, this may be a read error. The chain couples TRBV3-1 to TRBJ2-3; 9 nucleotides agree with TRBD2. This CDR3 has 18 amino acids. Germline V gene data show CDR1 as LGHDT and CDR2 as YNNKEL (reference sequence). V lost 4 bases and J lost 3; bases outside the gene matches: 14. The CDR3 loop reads CASSLERRASGDTDTQYF. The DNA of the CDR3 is TGTGCCAGCAGCCTAGAACGGAGGGCTAGCGGGGATACAGATACGCAGTATTTT.

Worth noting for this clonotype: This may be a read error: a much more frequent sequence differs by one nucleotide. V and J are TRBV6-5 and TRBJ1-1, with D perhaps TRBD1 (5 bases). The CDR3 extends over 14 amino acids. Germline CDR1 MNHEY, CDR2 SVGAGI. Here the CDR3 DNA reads TGTGCCAGCGGTTACTGGCCCGGGGGCACTGAAGCTTTCTTT. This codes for CASGYWPGGTEAFF.

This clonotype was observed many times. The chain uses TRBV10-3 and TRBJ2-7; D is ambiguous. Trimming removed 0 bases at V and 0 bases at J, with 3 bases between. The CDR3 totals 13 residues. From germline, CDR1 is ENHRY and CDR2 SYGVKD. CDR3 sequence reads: CAISESDSYEQYF. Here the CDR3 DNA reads TGTGCCATCAGTGAGTCGGACTCCTACGAGCAGTACTTC.

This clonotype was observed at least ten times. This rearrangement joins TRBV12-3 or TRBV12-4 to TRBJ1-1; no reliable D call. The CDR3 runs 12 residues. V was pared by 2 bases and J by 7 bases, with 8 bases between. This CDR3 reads CASSLFGFEAFF. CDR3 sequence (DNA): TGTGCCAGCAGTTTATTCGGGTTTGAAGCTTTCTTT.

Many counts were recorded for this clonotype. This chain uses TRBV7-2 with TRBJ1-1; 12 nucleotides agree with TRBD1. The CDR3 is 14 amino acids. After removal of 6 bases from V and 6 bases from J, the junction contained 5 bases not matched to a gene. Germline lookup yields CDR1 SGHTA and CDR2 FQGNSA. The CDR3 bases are TGTGCCAGCAGAAGGGGACAGGGGGCCGCTGAAGCTTTCTTT. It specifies CASRRGQGAAEAFF.

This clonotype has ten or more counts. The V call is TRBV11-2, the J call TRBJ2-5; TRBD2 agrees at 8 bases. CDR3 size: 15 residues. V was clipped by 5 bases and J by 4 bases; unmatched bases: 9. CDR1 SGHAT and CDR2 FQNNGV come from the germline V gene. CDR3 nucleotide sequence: TGTGCCAGCAGCCCGGGGGGGCTAGATGGAGAGACCCAGTACTTC. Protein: CASSPGGLDGETQYF. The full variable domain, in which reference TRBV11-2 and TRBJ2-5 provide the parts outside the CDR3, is EAGVAQSPRYKIIEKRQSVAFWCNPISGHATLYWYQQILGQGPKLLIQFQNNGVVDDSQLPKDRFSAERLKGVDSTLKIQPAKLEDSAVYLCASSPGGLDGETQYFGPGTRLLVL.

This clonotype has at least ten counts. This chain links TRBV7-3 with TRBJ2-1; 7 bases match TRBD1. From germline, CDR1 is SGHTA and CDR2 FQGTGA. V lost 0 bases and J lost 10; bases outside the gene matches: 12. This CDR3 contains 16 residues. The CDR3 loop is CASSLTGGNNPREQFF. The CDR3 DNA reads TGTGCCAGCAGCTTAACAGGGGGCAATAATCCTAGGGAGCAGTTCTTC. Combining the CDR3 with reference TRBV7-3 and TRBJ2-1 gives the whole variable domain GAGVSQTPSNKVTEKGKYVELRCDPISGHTALYWYRQSLGQGPEFLIYFQGTGAADDSGLPNDRFFAVRPEGSVSTLKIQRTERGDSAVYLCASSLTGGNNPREQFFGPGTRLTVL.

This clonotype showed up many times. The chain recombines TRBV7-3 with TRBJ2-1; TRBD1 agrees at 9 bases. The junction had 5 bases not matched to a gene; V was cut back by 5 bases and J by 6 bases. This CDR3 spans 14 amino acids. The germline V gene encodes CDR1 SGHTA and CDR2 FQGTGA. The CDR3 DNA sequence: TGTGCCAGCAGCCCACAGGGGGCAGGCAATGAGCAGTTCTTC. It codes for CASSPQGAGNEQFF.

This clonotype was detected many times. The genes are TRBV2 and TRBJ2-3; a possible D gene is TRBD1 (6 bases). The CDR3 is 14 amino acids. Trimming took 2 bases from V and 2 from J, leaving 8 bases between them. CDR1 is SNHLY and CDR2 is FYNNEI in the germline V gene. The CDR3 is CASSEQGYTDTQYF. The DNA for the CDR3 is TGTGCCAGCAGTGAACAGGGGTACACAGATACGCAGTATTTT.